One and the same sample provided the 4 T cell receptor beta chains below, sequenced in a study of T cell responses to AZD1222 COVID-19 vaccine. Data came from immunoSEQ multiplex PCR; TCRdb stores just in-frame clones and leaves some out. The sample has about 120,000 clones, 70% to 90% seen once. The sample was peripheral blood, taken on day 0 of AZD1222 vaccination. Receptors originate from an adult in good health.

V is TRBV27 and J is TRBJ1-1; D call uncertain. The germline V gene has CDR1 MNHEY and CDR2 SMNVEV (reference sequence). The CDR3 runs 14 residues. Trimming pared 0 bases from V and 1 base from J, leaving 6 bases between. The CDR3 region has the DNA TGTGCCAGCAGTTTATCGCAGCCGAACACTGAAGCTTTCTTT. This gives the protein CASSLSQPNTEAFF.

V is TRBV15 and J is TRBJ1-1; a possible D gene is TRBD1 (5 bases). The CDR3 runs 15 residues. The V and J ends lost 0 bases and 8 bases respectively, with 16 bases between them. The germline gives CDR1 LNHNV, CDR2 YYDKDF (reference sequence). CDR3 protein: CATSRDRGVEFEAFF. As DNA, the CDR3 is TGTGCCACCAGCAGAGACCGGGGGGTCGAATTCGAAGCTTTCTTT.

This chain uses TRBV5-4 with TRBJ2-5; TRBD1 matches at 9 bases. Trimming cost V 4 bases and J 3 bases; bases outside gene matches: 7. Germline CDR1 and CDR2: SGHNT and YYREEE (reference sequence). This CDR3 region has 15 residues. CDR3 sequence: CASSPPDRGEETQYF. For the CDR3, the DNA is TGTGCCAGCAGCCCCCCGGACAGGGGAGAAGAGACCCAGTACTTC.

This chain uses TRBV6-5 with TRBJ1-1; D unresolved. CDR1 and CDR2 (germline): MNHEY, SVGAGI. This CDR3 is built from 14 residues. Deletions cut 8 bases from V and 6 bases from J, with 19 bases between. CDR3 in amino acids: CASPPMRDKPEAFF. The DNA of the CDR3 is TGTGCCAGCCCCCCAATGAGAGACAAGCCTGAAGCTTTCTTT.